These 28 T cell receptor beta chains came from one sample sequenced in a study of CD8+CD57+ T cells in acquired aplastic anemia. TCR beta VDJ and CDR3 profiling used genomic DNA as template. TCRdb re-called the reads with MiXCR, one entry per CDR3 protein. The table records 35,000 to 45,000 distinct CDR3 sequences, around 63% of them present only once. The specimen sequenced was sorted CD4+, CD8+, or CD8+CD57+ T cells (not recorded which) from PBMCs. These TCRs come from a human donor in good health, serving as a control.

The DNA of the CDR3 is TGCGCCAGCAGTGTCGGACAGGGGGCCTATGGCTACACCTTC. It yields the protein CASSVGQGAYGYTF. V gene TRBV10-2 combines with J gene TRBJ1-2, with 11 bases that match TRBD1. Germline V lookup: CDR1 WSHSY, CDR2 SAAADI. CDR3 length equals 14 residues. Losses at the gene ends were 4 bases for V and 4 bases for J; bases not matched to a gene: 2.

This chain connects TRBV19 to TRBJ1-5, with D possibly matching TRBD1 (5 bases). Germline V gene sequence: CDR1 LNHDA, CDR2 SQIVND (reference sequence). The CDR3 extends over 16 amino acids. The V end was cut by 4 bases, the J end by 4 bases, with 17 bases between. This CDR3 is CASSTAGYLPNQPQHF. Here the CDR3 DNA reads TGTGCCAGTAGTACGGCAGGGTACCTTCCTAATCAGCCCCAGCATTTT.

This chain connects TRBV7-2 to TRBJ1-1; D unresolved. V was trimmed by 3 bases and J by 3 bases, leaving 8 bases between them. In germline, CDR1 is SGHTA, CDR2 FQGNSA. The CDR3 has 13 amino acids. CDR3 sequence (DNA): TGTGCCAGCAGCTTCTTACTCGACACTGAAGCTTTCTTT. As protein: CASSFLLDTEAFF.

This chain connects TRBV7-2 to TRBJ1-6; D not resolved. The V gene lost 5 bases and the J gene lost 14 bases, with 13 bases spanning the gap. Germline V gives CDR1 SGHTA, CDR2 FQGNSA. The CDR3 runs 12 residues. CDR3 loop: CASSPSSPALHF. CDR3 nucleotide sequence: TGTGCCAGCAGCCCTTCGTCTCCGGCCCTCCACTTT.

This clonotype was counted only a few times. The rearrangement uses TRBV2 and TRBJ2-7; a possible D gene is TRBD1 (5 bases). The CDR3 is 11 residues long. CDR1 SNHLY and CDR2 FYNNEI come from the germline V gene. Trimming removed 7 bases at V and 6 bases at J, with 10 bases between. The CDR3 protein is CASTRQSEQYF. CDR3 DNA: TGTGCCAGCACCAGACAGAGCGAGCAGTACTTC.

The table lists this clonotype with many counts. This rearrangement joins TRBV6-1 to TRBJ1-2; TRBD1 might be the D (6 bases). The CDR3 has 17 residues. The V gene's germline CDR1 is MNHNS and CDR2 SASEGT. Deletions cut 6 bases from V and 0 bases from J, with 20 bases between. CDR3 sequence: CASSTGVLTGSNYGYTF. The CDR3 nucleotides read TGTGCCAGCAGCACCGGGGTTCTTACAGGGTCTAACTATGGCTACACCTTC.

The chain joins TRBV25-1 to TRBJ1-1; TRBD1 matches 8 bases. The CDR3 extends over 17 amino acids. Germline V CDR1 and CDR2: MGHDK, SYGVNS. The V and J ends lost 0 bases and 4 bases, in that order; junction bases with no gene match: 10. The DNA of the CDR3 is TGTGCCAGCAGTGAATATGGGACAGGAGAGCGGGGCACTGAAGCTTTCTTT. This sequence encodes CASSEYGTGERGTEAFF.

The CDR3 nucleotides read TGTGCCAGCAGTGAAGTAGGGGCTAATTCACCCCTCCACTTT. The encoded protein is CASSEVGANSPLHF. The rearrangement uses TRBV2 and TRBJ1-6; D is perhaps TRBD1 (5 bases). V was clipped by 1 base and J by 6 bases, with 7 bases between them. CDR1 SNHLY and CDR2 FYNNEI come from the germline V gene. The CDR3 length is 14 residues.

This chain joins TRBV24-1 and TRBJ2-7; D is unresolved. Trimming cost V 8 bases and J 6 bases, with 10 bases left between them. Germline loops: CDR1 KGHDR, CDR2 SFDVKD. This CDR3 has 11 amino acids. CDR3 in DNA: TGTGCCACCATGTCGCCTTGCGAGCAGTACTTC. It specifies CATMSPCEQYF.

The V and J genes are TRBV25-1 and TRBJ1-2; D is unclear. Between the trimmed V and J ends, which lost 6 bases and 7 bases, there was a span of 21 bases. The CDR3 has 15 amino acids. The V gene's germline CDR1 is MGHDK and CDR2 SYGVNS. CDR3 sequence (DNA): TGTGCCAGCAGAGAGACTACTAGGACGGTAACTGGCTACACCTTC. Encoded protein: CASRETTRTVTGYTF.

The DNA for the CDR3 is TGTGCCAGCAGCGGGGGAGGACGAGAAAACACAGATACGCAGTATTTT. Amino acid sequence: CASSGGGRENTDTQYF. The chain employs TRBV4-2 and TRBJ2-3; tentative D call: TRBD2 (6 bases). The V and J ends lost 5 bases and 2 bases respectively, with 17 bases between them. The germline gives CDR1 LGHNA, CDR2 YNFKEQ. CDR3 length equals 16 residues.

This clonotype was seen at least ten times. This chain connects TRBV30 to TRBJ1-3; no clear D gene. CDR3 length: 14 amino acids. CDR1 and CDR2 (germline): GTSNPN, SVGIG (reference sequence). The CDR3 loop reads CACMVVASGNTIYF. In DNA form, the CDR3 reads TGTGCGTGTATGGTTGTGGCGTCTGGAAACACCATATATTTT.

V is TRBV4-3 and J is TRBJ2-7; 13 bases fit TRBD2. The trim removed 4 bases at V and 2 bases at J, leaving 2 bases unmatched. Per germline, CDR1 LGHNA and CDR2 YSLEER. The CDR3 is 15 amino acids. CDR3 loop: CASSLGTSGTYEQYF. In DNA, the CDR3 is TGCGCCAGCAGCCTTGGGACTAGCGGGACCTACGAGCAGTACTTC.

The CDR3 DNA is TGTGCCACCAGCAGAGATTCGGGGCTAGCGAGACTCAATGAGCAGTTCTTC. Translated: CATSRDSGLARLNEQFF. The V and J genes are TRBV15 and TRBJ2-1, with D tentatively TRBD2 (6 bases). The CDR3 runs to 17 residues. V was trimmed by 0 bases and J by 6 bases, leaving 18 bases between them. The V gene's germline CDR1 is LNHNV and CDR2 YYDKDF (reference sequence).

The chain is built from TRBV12-3 or TRBV12-4 and TRBJ1-5; D may be TRBD1 (5 bases). CDR3 length equals 14 residues. V shed 3 bases and J shed 7 bases, with 13 bases lying between them. The CDR3 DNA sequence: TGTGCCAGCAGTTTGGGGATACGGGACCAGCCCCAGCATTTT. Translating gives CASSLGIRDQPQHF.

The rearrangement joins TRBV15 to TRBJ1-2; no firm D call. Looked up from germline, CDR1 is LNHNV and CDR2 is YYDKDF (reference sequence). The V gene lost 4 bases and the J gene lost 8 bases, with 14 bases spanning the gap. The CDR3 has 13 residues. The CDR3 DNA reads TGTGCCACCAGCACTCGGGGAACGGGAGGCTACACCTTC. As protein: CATSTRGTGGYTF.

This clonotype was counted many times. The chain recombines TRBV4-1 with TRBJ1-4; D unclear. The CDR3 is 14 amino acids. V lost 0 bases and J lost 2, with 4 bases in between. Germline V CDR1 and CDR2: MGHRA, YSYEKL. CDR3 in amino acids: CASSQDYTNEKLFF. CDR3 sequence (DNA): TGCGCCAGCAGCCAAGATTATACTAATGAAAAACTGTTTTTT.

This clonotype is labeled as medium-sized. The V call is TRBV7-8, the J call TRBJ2-5; D perhaps matches TRBD2 (7 bases). The V end was cut by 1 base, the J end by 5 bases, with 14 bases between. CDR1 and CDR2 (germline): SGHVS, FQNEAQ. The CDR3 is 15 amino acids. The DNA for the CDR3 is TGTGCCAGCAGCTTAGAGAGGGGGGGGAGGGAGACCCAGTACTTC. It yields the protein CASSLERGGRETQYF.

V gene TRBV15 combines with J gene TRBJ1-1; D remains unclear. The germline V gene has CDR1 LNHNV and CDR2 YYDKDF (reference sequence). V was cut by 0 bases and J by 1 base, with 6 bases left in between. The CDR3 sequence is 14 residues long. In nucleotides, the CDR3 is TGTGCCACCAGCAGAGAAGCGGAGAACACTGAAGCTTTCTTT. This gives the protein CATSREAENTEAFF.

Worth noting for this clonotype: Relative to the germline gene, one junction end is altered; a read error may explain this. The V call is TRBV5-6, the J call TRBJ2-7; no clear D. Germline V lookup: CDR1 SGHDT, CDR2 YYEEEE. The CDR3 contains 12 residues. The CDR3 reads CASSFSGYGQYF. The CDR3, as DNA: TGTGCCAGCAGCTTCTCGGGCTACGGGCAGTACTTC.

This clonotype was found a few times. The chain joins TRBV7-6 to TRBJ2-5; D not certain. With 1 base removed from V and 5 bases from J, the gap between germline ends came to 8 bases. The germline CDR1 and CDR2 sequences are SGHVS and FNYEAQ. This CDR3 has 13 residues. The CDR3 DNA reads TGTGCCAGCAGCTTAGGCCAGGTGGAGACCCAGTACTTC. It encodes CASSLGQVETQYF.

Many counts were recorded for this clonotype. The chain joins TRBV5-1 to TRBJ1-1, with a weak D call TRBD1 (6 bases). The length of the CDR3 is 14 residues. The germline V gene has CDR1 SGHRS and CDR2 YFSETQ. V was clipped by 2 bases and J by 0 bases, with 8 bases between them. The CDR3 loop is CASSFGQLNTEAFF. CDR3 DNA sequence: TGCGCCAGCAGCTTCGGACAGCTGAACACTGAAGCTTTCTTT.

The chain joins TRBV6-1 to TRBJ2-1; 7 positions match TRBD1. V shed 6 bases and J 3 bases; nucleotides not matched to a gene: 8. Germline CDR1 is MNHNS and CDR2 is SASEGT. The CDR3 runs to 15 residues. The CDR3 bases are TGTGCCAGCAGCACTCGGGACAGATACTACAATGAGCAGTTCTTC. Translation: CASSTRDRYYNEQFF.

The gene calls are TRBV20-1 and TRBJ1-1; no reliable D call. Trimming shortened V by 7 bases and J by 1 base, and 4 bases separated the two germline ends. This CDR3 region has 10 residues. Germline-derived CDR1 and CDR2 are DFQATT and SNEGSKA (reference sequence). CDR3 loop: CSDRNTEAFF. The CDR3 bases are TGCAGTGATAGGAACACTGAAGCTTTCTTT.

This clonotype appeared many times. A much larger clone differs from this one at a single base, so this may be a read error. The chain combines TRBV19 with TRBJ1-2; TRBD1 might be the D (6 bases). Trimming removed 10 bases from V and 2 bases from J, with 14 bases in between. The CDR3 covers 13 residues. CDR1 and CDR2 from the germline V gene are LNHDA and SQIVND (reference sequence). The CDR3 coding sequence is TGTGCCACAAAATCGACAGGAAACTATGGCTACACCTTC. Translated, it gives CATKSTGNYGYTF.

The chain carries TRBV15 and TRBJ2-7; the match to TRBD1 covers 7 bases. Germline CDR1 reads LNHNV; CDR2 reads YYDKDF (reference sequence). This CDR3 has 15 amino acids. The V gene end was trimmed by 0 bases and the J gene end by 6 bases; junction bases not matched to a gene: 8. The CDR3 bases are TGTGCCACCAGCAGAGATCATCAGGGGGTGGGCGAGCAGTACTTC. Translating it yields CATSRDHQGVGEQYF. Drawing the rest from reference TRBV15 and TRBJ2-7, the complete variable domain is DAMVIQNPRYQVTQFGKPVTLSCSQTLNHNVMYWYQQKSSQAPKLLFHYYDKDFNNEADTPDNFQSRRPNTSFCFLDIRSPGLGDTAMYLCATSRDHQGVGEQYFGPGTRLTVT.

The gene calls are TRBV15 and TRBJ2-7; 9 nucleotides match TRBD2. The germline V gene has CDR1 LNHNV and CDR2 YYDKDF (reference sequence). CDR3 length equals 14 residues. Unmatched junction bases numbered 2, after V lost 3 bases and J lost 2 bases. Here the CDR3 reads CATSRTSGPYEQYF. The CDR3 nucleotides read TGTGCCACCAGCAGGACTAGCGGACCCTACGAGCAGTACTTC.

The chain employs TRBV15 and TRBJ2-1; no definite D call. Trimming cost V 0 bases and J 6 bases, with 6 bases left between them. Germline V CDR1 and CDR2: LNHNV, YYDKDF (reference sequence). The CDR3 is made up of 13 amino acids. The CDR3 loop is CATSRENLNEQFF. The CDR3 coding sequence is TGTGCCACCAGCAGAGAAAATCTCAATGAGCAGTTCTTC.